Described below is a single T cell receptor (beta chain) sequence and its context. Its antigen remains unknown. This sample is part of a study of monozygotic twins with inflammatory bowel disease. The study's findings and limits: Patient repertoires may carry noise from differing immunosuppressive treatments.

Researchers used around 3,400 ng of total RNA for each TCR library. Template switching added UMIs carrying a 6-nucleotide sample barcode. Using the 5' RACE reads, TCRdb records one entry per CDR3 protein without DNA. The sample holds approximately 400,000 distinct CDR3 sequences. CDR3 length: 16 residues. Per germline, CDR1 GTSNPN and CDR2 SVGIG (reference sequence). Sequenced material: blood. V and J are TRBV30 and TRBJ1-5; the TCRdb D gene call, TRBD1, has no DNA to confirm it. The TCR sequence derives from a human donor with ulcerative colitis or Crohn's disease, or a healthy co-twin of an affected twin (not recorded which). CDR3: CAWSRVSRHSNQPQHF. The whole variable domain, filled in from reference TRBV30 and TRBJ1-5, reads SQTIHQWPATLVQPVGSPLSLECTVEGTSNPNLYWYRQAAGRGLQLLFYSVGIGQISSEVPQNLSASRPQDRQFILSSKKLLLSDSGFYLCAWSRVSRHSNQPQHFGDGTRLSIL.